This section outlines one TCR beta chain sequence together with its context. This clone was counted a single time. Its cognate antigen has yet to be identified. Base qualities are not at hand, and no much larger clone is one base apart. The V end loses 2 bases and the J end loses 7 bases, and a stretch of 11 bases separates them. The CDR1 and CDR2 encoded by the germline V gene (reference sequence) are SEHNR and FQNEAQ. Including cysteine and phenylalanine, the CDR3 has 14 amino acids. This entry keeps only the CDR3 DNA: 42 bases, framed from base 1. The donors belonged to the validation cohort of about 120 subjects, which was separate from the 666-subject first cohort. The library was made by the immunoSEQ multiplex PCR assay. Per the authors' processing: To diagnose cytomegalovirus status from the catalog of TCR beta chain sequences, a statistical classification framework was built. This is the immuneACCESS table as TCRdb keeps it, with only in-frame sequences that have V and J called. A part of the clones is gone; compared with another copy, unresolved V genes explain less than half, and the rest is unexplained. That table gives V, J and clone size, and the DNA gave D and trimming. The sample yields more than 100,000 clones; 70% to 90% were counted once. The ten largest clones add up to about 6.9% of the sample.

The record originates from a study of cytomegalovirus exposure and HLA in healthy donors (dated by TCRdb to the late 2010s). Regarding the research as a whole: A later analysis indicated that the 90 to 150 validation repertoires were generated on the platform also employed for the roughly 730 repertoires of the first cohort. The study aimed to test whether signatures of past pathogen exposure could be identified by cataloging public T cell receptors. Besides the first cohort of 666 subjects, a separate validation cohort made up of roughly 120 different subjects was used. High-throughput TCR immunosequencing, statistical association of individual TCRs with disease status, and machine learning were combined to predict cytomegalovirus infection status.

Beyond this particular receptor, the publication reports: In vitro tests confirmed that a few of the cytomegalovirus-associated TCR beta chains recognize cytomegalovirus antigens. Across donors, most TCR sequences were observed very rarely, whereas some public TCRs were present in many individuals. The authors suggested that the approach could potentially be generalized to other disease states and immunological phenotypes. A total of 164 TCR beta chains were listed by the study as associated with cytomegalovirus. All 120 or so repertoires were used to score co-occurrence in the validation cohort in a later analysis, because that analysis had no HLA typing for the cohort. The classifier was reported to diagnose cytomegalovirus status with high specificity and sensitivity in both the original cohort and the validation cohort. Of the cluster scores, about 94% were above 0 in a later analysis, which found that TCRs clustered in the first cohort also tended to co-occur in the 95 to 150 validation repertoires.

The V and J segments used are TRBV7-9 and TRBJ1-4, with no D gene named confidently. Sequenced material: PBMCs. This clonotype was sampled from a young woman in good health and CMV-seropositive. At the DNA level, the sequence is TGTGCCAGCAGCTTACGCGGGGTGGGTGAAAAACTGTTTTTT. Its coded protein is CASSLRGVGEKLFF.